Listed here are 11 T cell receptor beta chains from one sample, sequenced in a study of early T cells in non-severe SARS-CoV-2 infection. TCRdb redid the calling of the 5' RACE reads with MiXCR, one entry per CDR3 protein. Of tens of thousands of distinct CDR3 sequences in the sample, 5.8% are singletons; the top ten hold 20% to 30%. The sequenced sample was whole blood. The source is an adult who was a healthcare worker with PCR-confirmed SARS-CoV-2 infection or an uninfected control (not recorded which).

This clonotype has ten or more counts. This rearrangement joins TRBV5-1 to TRBJ2-1; TRBD2 matches at 10 bases. Losses at the gene ends were 4 bases for V and 14 bases for J; bases not matched to a gene: 12. This CDR3 contains 14 residues. CDR1 and CDR2 (germline): SGHRS, YFSETQ. DNA of the CDR3: TGCGCCAGCAGCGCCTCCGGGACTAGCGCTTGGAAGTTCTTC. Translation: CASSASGTSAWKFF.

The chain employs TRBV7-8 and TRBJ1-2; perhaps TRBD1 as D (5 bases). This CDR3 is 17 amino acids long. Trimming stripped 7 bases from V and 1 base from J, with 22 bases between. Germline CDR1 SGHVS, CDR2 FQNEAQ. CDR3 sequence reads: CASIASRTQRLNYGYTF. In nucleotides, the CDR3 is TGTGCCAGCATCGCAAGTCGGACACAACGTCTTAACTATGGCTACACCTTC. The variable domain in full, with the rest retrieved from reference TRBV7-8 and TRBJ1-2, is GAGVSQSPRYKVAKRGQDVALRCDPISGHVSLFWYQQALGQGPEFLTYFQNEAQLDKSGLPSDRFFAERPEGSVSTLKIQRTQQEDSAVYLCASIASRTQRLNYGYTFGSGTRLTVV.

This clonotype was detected ten times or more. The chain links TRBV12-3 or TRBV12-4 to TRBJ1-5; possibly TRBD1 for D (6 bases). V lost 7 bases, J lost 7 bases, and 17 bases lay in between. The CDR3 consists of 14 residues. CDR3 sequence reads: CASNSRGFGQPQHF. The DNA of the CDR3 is TGTGCCAGCAATAGCAGGGGTTTTGGCCAGCCCCAGCATTTT.

This clonotype showed up many times. V gene TRBV12-3 or TRBV12-4 combines with J gene TRBJ1-2; D gene uncertain. Between the trimmed V and J ends, which lost 10 bases and 7 bases, there was a span of 13 bases. This CDR3 comprises 11 residues. CDR3 DNA: TGTGCCAACCCCCCAAACGGTGGCTACACCTTC. Its protein product is CANPPNGGYTF.

This clonotype showed up many times. The rearrangement uses TRBV6-5 and TRBJ2-2, with 7 bases matching TRBD2. Germline V gene sequence: CDR1 MNHEY, CDR2 SVGAGI. Unmatched junction bases numbered 5, after V lost 1 base and J lost 6 bases. The CDR3 spans 15 residues. DNA of the CDR3: TGTGCCAGCAGTTACTACGGGGGGAGGGCCGGGGAGCTGTTTTTT. Protein product: CASSYYGGRAGELFF.

This clonotype came up a few times. The V and J genes are TRBV9 and TRBJ2-7, with TRBD2 matching over 13 bases. Germline V gene sequence: CDR1 SGDLS, CDR2 YYNGEE. The trim removed 0 bases at V and 4 bases at J, leaving 1 base unmatched. The length of the CDR3 is 15 residues. The CDR3 DNA follows: TGTGCCAGCAGCGTAGGACTAGCGGGAGGATACGAGCAGTACTTC. Encoded protein: CASSVGLAGGYEQYF.

This clonotype came up many times. This chain connects TRBV18 to TRBJ1-1, with TRBD1 as a possible D gene (6 bases). The CDR3 has 15 amino acids. The V end lost 3 bases, the J end lost 4 bases, and 15 bases lay between the germline ends. CDR1 and CDR2 (germline): KGHSH, LQKENI. The CDR3: CASSPAGVGATEAFF. The CDR3 DNA reads as TGTGCCAGCTCACCGGCAGGGGTCGGGGCCACTGAAGCTTTCTTT. Complete variable domain (other parts from reference TRBV18 and TRBJ1-1): NAGVMQNPRHLVRRRGQEARLRCSPMKGHSHVYWYRQLPEEGLKFMVYLQKENIIDESGMPKERFSAEFPKEGPSILRIQQVVRGDSAAYFCASSPAGVGATEAFFGQGTRLTVV.

The V gene is TRBV11-3, the J gene TRBJ1-1; D not certain. Germline CDR1 and CDR2: SGHNT and YENEEA. This CDR3 comprises 16 residues. The V end was cut by 0 bases, the J end by 4 bases, with 15 bases between. CDR3 residues: CASSLDGREGSTEAFF. CDR3 sequence (DNA): TGTGCCAGCAGCTTAGATGGAAGGGAAGGAAGCACTGAAGCTTTCTTT.

This clonotype has ten or more counts. This chain connects TRBV24-1 to TRBJ2-1; 7 bases line up with TRBD1. The V gene end was trimmed by 4 bases and the J gene end by 1 base; junction bases not matched to a gene: 6. CDR3 length equals 16 residues. Germline V gene sequence: CDR1 KGHDR, CDR2 SFDVKD. The CDR3 here is CATSESGQVSYNEQFF. The DNA of the CDR3 is TGTGCCACCAGTGAGTCTGGACAGGTTTCCTACAATGAGCAGTTCTTC.

The table lists this clonotype with many counts. The chain couples TRBV27 to TRBJ2-2; unclear D gene. The germline CDR1 and CDR2 sequences are MNHEY and SMNVEV (reference sequence). V was shortened by 1 base and J by 2 bases, with 5 bases between the two germline ends. The CDR3 consists of 14 residues. This chain's CDR3 is CASSLWGNTGELFF. The CDR3 nucleotides are TGTGCCAGCAGTTTATGGGGTAACACCGGGGAGCTGTTTTTT.

By share, this clonotype ranks as medium-sized (0.01 to 0.1%). V is TRBV12-3 or TRBV12-4 and J is TRBJ1-6; tentatively, D is TRBD1 (6 bases). V lost 2 bases and J 10 bases, leaving 15 bases between the germline ends. The CDR3 consists of 15 residues. The CDR3 sequence: CASSLPGHEASPLHF. The CDR3 DNA follows: TGTGCCAGCAGTTTACCGGGACATGAGGCGTCACCCCTCCACTTT.